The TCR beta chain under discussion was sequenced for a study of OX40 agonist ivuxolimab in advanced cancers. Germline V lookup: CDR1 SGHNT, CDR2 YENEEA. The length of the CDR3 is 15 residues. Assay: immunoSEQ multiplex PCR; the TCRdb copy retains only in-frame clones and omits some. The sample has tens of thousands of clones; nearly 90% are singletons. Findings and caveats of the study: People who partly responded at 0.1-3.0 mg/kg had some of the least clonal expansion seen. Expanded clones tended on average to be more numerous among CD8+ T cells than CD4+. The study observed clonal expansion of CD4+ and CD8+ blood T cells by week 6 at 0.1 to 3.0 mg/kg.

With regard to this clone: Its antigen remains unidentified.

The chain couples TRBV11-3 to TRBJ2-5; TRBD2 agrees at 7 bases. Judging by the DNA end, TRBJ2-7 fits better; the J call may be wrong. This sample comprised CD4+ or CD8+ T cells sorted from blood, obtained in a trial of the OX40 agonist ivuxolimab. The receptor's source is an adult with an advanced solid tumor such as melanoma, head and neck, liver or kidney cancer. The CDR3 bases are TGTGCCAGCAGTGTCTGGGGGAGGGCGTCCTACGAGCAGTACTTC. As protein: CASSVWGRASYEQYF.